These T cell receptor beta chains were read from a single sample in a study of early T cells in non-severe SARS-CoV-2 infection. TCRdb re-analysed the 5' RACE reads in MiXCR, keeping a single row per CDR3 protein. The sample shows tens of thousands of distinct CDR3 sequences, roughly 5.5% of them seen only once. Sequences were obtained from whole blood. These receptors were taken from an adult who was a healthcare worker with PCR-confirmed SARS-CoV-2 infection or an uninfected control (not recorded which). Each CDR3 is given with its conserved first and last residue. Fields, in order: D gene, clone size, V gene, J gene, CDR3 protein, CDR3 DNA. The D gene is left open where the match is weak. Clone size is stated in some rows and not others, as once, few, many or a class when expanded.

>NA|many|TRBV29-1|TRBJ2-1
CSAAIPKQIYNEQFF
TGCAGCGCCGCGATACCCAAACAAATCTACAATGAGCAGTTCTTC
>NA|many|TRBV7-2|TRBJ2-1
CASSFVPRDEQFF
TGTGCCAGCAGCTTTGTACCCCGGGATGAGCAGTTCTTC
>NA|NA|TRBV11-3|TRBJ1-4
CASSPVPTHRARDEKLFF
TGTGCCAGCAGCCCCGTCCCCACACACAGAGCTAGAGATGAAAAACTGTTTTTT
>TRBD1|NA|TRBV7-9|TRBJ2-7
CASSLGRQGYDEQYF
TGTGCCAGCAGCTTAGGGAGACAGGGGTACGACGAGCAGTACTTC
>NA|NA|TRBV20-1|TRBJ1-2
CSALPLGSTYGYTF
TGCAGTGCTCTTCCCTTGGGCAGTACCTATGGCTACACCTTC
>NA|few|TRBV12-5|TRBJ2-7
CASGLGGKGYEQYF
TGTGCTAGTGGTTTGGGAGGGAAGGGGTACGAGCAGTACTTC
>NA|many|TRBV6-5|TRBJ1-1
CASSYEKGVANTEAFF
TGTGCCAGCAGTTACGAAAAAGGGGTGGCGAACACTGAAGCTTTCTTT
>TRBD1|many|TRBV4-2|TRBJ1-4
CASSLRQGRDEKLFF
TGTGCCAGCAGCCTCCGACAGGGGAGGGATGAAAAACTGTTTTTT
>TRBD2|many|TRBV20-1|TRBJ2-7
CSARRSSGTYEQYF
TGCAGTGCTAGACGTTCTAGCGGGACCTACGAGCAGTACTTC
>NA|many|TRBV19|TRBJ1-1
CASSIVSGRGDTEAFF
TGTGCCAGTAGTATAGTTTCCGGCCGGGGGGACACTGAAGCTTTCTTT
>TRBD2|NA|TRBV11-2|TRBJ2-3
CASSRSGRAPDTQYF
TGTGCCAGCAGCAGGAGCGGGAGGGCCCCAGATACGCAGTATTTT
>TRBD1|many|TRBV7-8|TRBJ2-6
CASNTMPGQGSSGANVLTF
TGTGCCAGCAACACCATGCCGGGACAGGGGAGCTCTGGGGCCAACGTCCTGACTTTC
>NA|many|TRBV12-3/TRBV12-4|TRBJ2-2
CASSLNVPTLGGELFF
TGTGCCAGCAGTTTAAATGTCCCAACGCTGGGGGGGGAGCTGTTTTTT
>NA|many|TRBV4-3|TRBJ2-1
CASTEGLSSYNEQFF
TGCGCCAGCACCGAGGGGTTAAGCTCCTACAATGAGCAGTTCTTC
>NA|many|TRBV15|TRBJ2-1
CATSNYASSYNEQFF
TGTGCCACCAGCAACTACGCGAGCTCCTACAATGAGCAGTTCTTC
>NA|many|TRBV5-1|TRBJ2-7
CASSLDVGPYEQYF
TGCGCCAGCAGCTTGGACGTCGGCCCCTACGAGCAGTACTTC
>NA|many|TRBV6-2/TRBV6-3|TRBJ2-7
CASSGQWMYEQYF
TGTGCCAGCAGTGGACAGTGGATGTACGAGCAGTACTTC
>TRBD2|NA|TRBV2|TRBJ2-3
CASRATSGKTTDTQYF
TGTGCCAGCAGAGCCACTAGCGGGAAGACCACAGATACGCAGTATTTT
>TRBD2|NA|TRBV7-6|TRBJ2-1
CASSLVASGGREQFF
TGTGCCAGCAGCTTAGTGGCTAGCGGGGGACGGGAGCAGTTCTTC
>NA|many|TRBV24-1|TRBJ1-4
CATSEATGNGEKLFF
TGTGCCACCAGTGAGGCCACAGGGAATGGTGAAAAACTGTTTTTT
>NA|many|TRBV29-1|TRBJ2-3
CSVELRDTQYF
TGCAGCGTTGAATTAAGGGATACGCAGTATTTT
>NA|many|TRBV15|TRBJ1-2
CATTEAGRRNYGYTF
TGTGCCACCACTGAGGCAGGGAGACGTAACTATGGCTACACCTTC
>NA|many|TRBV27|TRBJ1-6
CSTAPLQGSHSPLHF
TGTTCCACCGCCCCTTTGCAGGGAAGTCATTCACCCCTCCACTTT
>NA|many|TRBV7-9|TRBJ1-4
CASSLALAGPSEKLFF
TGTGCCAGCAGCTTAGCACTGGCAGGACCCTCTGAAAAACTGTTTTTT
>TRBD2|NA|TRBV4-2|TRBJ2-7
CASSARLQREARGEQYF
TGTGCCAGCAGCGCCCGACTACAGCGGGAGGCCCGGGGCGAGCAGTACTTC
>NA|many|TRBV7-3|TRBJ2-5
CASSTRVGETQYF
TGTGCCAGCAGCACCAGGGTGGGGGAGACCCAGTACTTC
>NA|many|TRBV25-1|TRBJ1-2
CASSRLNYGYTF
TGTGCCAGCAGTCGTCTTAACTATGGCTACACCTTC
>NA|many|TRBV10-3|TRBJ2-7
CAISSREEQYF
TGTGCCATCAGTTCCCGAGAAGAGCAGTACTTC
>NA|NA|TRBV5-6|TRBJ2-7
CASSLGPLGNEQYF
TGTGCCAGCAGCTTGGGTCCCTTGGGAAACGAGCAGTACTTC
>TRBD2|many|TRBV6-2/TRBV6-3|TRBJ2-3
CASSILAGGTDTQYF
TGTGCCAGCAGTATATTAGCGGGAGGAACAGATACGCAGTATTTT
>NA|many|TRBV29-1|TRBJ1-1
CSVGRSTEAFF
TGCAGCGTTGGTAGAAGCACTGAAGCTTTCTTT
>NA|many|TRBV7-2|TRBJ1-5
CASSPPGGNQPQHF
TGTGCCAGCAGCCCGCCAGGAGGCAATCAGCCCCAGCATTTT
>NA|many|TRBV15|TRBJ2-7
CATSRDGPYEQYF
TGTGCCACCAGCAGAGATGGGCCCTACGAGCAGTACTTC
>NA|few|TRBV4-1|TRBJ2-2
CASSPAGGFYVGELFF
TGCGCCAGCAGCCCGGCCGGTGGCTTCTATGTGGGGGAGCTGTTTTTT
>TRBD2|many|TRBV7-8|TRBJ2-7
CASSLFTSGSSYEQYF
TGTGCCAGCAGCTTATTCACTAGCGGGAGCTCCTACGAGCAGTACTTC
>TRBD1|many|TRBV15|TRBJ1-1
CATSREPGQLTEAFF
TGTGCCACCAGCAGAGAACCGGGACAGCTCACTGAAGCTTTCTTT
>NA|many|TRBV2|TRBJ1-5
CASSEVYQPQHF
TGTGCCAGCAGTGAAGTCTATCAGCCCCAGCATTTT